This T cell receptor beta chain is drawn from a study of blood T cell repertoires in COVID-19. Study as a whole: Specimens from acute and convalescent COVID-19 originated in the United States, Italy and Spain. Sources were T cells, B-cell-depleted T cells, or PBMCs; the material itself was cDNA or gDNA.

In this sample, this clone turned up many times. In the original processing: Reference gene primers were amplified, and this amplification served to estimate nucleated cell counts. Assay: immunoSEQ multiplex PCR; the TCRdb copy retains only in-frame clones and omits some. D and trimming were read from the DNA, whereas the V and J calls and clone size are those reported in that table. Of a few hundred thousand clones in the sample, about 80% are singletons; the top ten hold more than 2.5%. V was trimmed by 1 base and J by 2 bases, leaving 11 bases between them. The CDR3 runs to 15 residues. Germline CDR1 is SEHNR and CDR2 is FQNEAQ (reference sequence).

The sample was peripheral blood. The TCR comes from a woman aged 80 or older with acute or convalescent COVID-19. This chain connects TRBV7-9 to TRBJ1-1, with D possibly being TRBD1 (5 bases). CDR3 loop: CASSLGGSDNTEAFF. The CDR3 bases are TGTGCCAGCAGCTTAGGGGGCAGCGACAACACTGAAGCTTTCTTT.